A selection of T cell receptor beta chains follows, all from one sample in a study of control samples from healthy donors and cancer patients. Libraries were prepared by immunoSEQ multiplex PCR; TCRdb keeps only in-frame clonotypes and omits some of them. The sample carries approximately 14,000 clones, 70% to 80% recorded once. Sequenced: formalin-fixed, paraffin-embedded tissue. These receptors were collected from a female donor with lung cancer. The CDR3 runs from the conserved cysteine through the conserved F or W. A D gene is named only where the DNA matches it firmly. Clone sizes are given selectively: once, few, many, or a class where the clone is expanded.

d_call: NA
j_call: TRBJ2-2
v_call: TRBV5-1
clone_size: NA
cdr3_length: 14
cdr3_nt: TGCGCCAGTAGCCAGGAAACCTCAGCCGGGGAGCTGTTTTTT
cdr3_aa: CASSQETSAGELFF

d_call: TRBD1
j_call: TRBJ1-2
v_call: TRBV7-2
clone_size: NA
cdr3_length: 16
cdr3_nt: TGTGCCAGCAGCTACGGACAGGGTCCCCTATACTATGGCTACACCTTC
cdr3_aa: CASSYGQGPLYYGYTF

d_call: NA
j_call: TRBJ2-7
v_call: TRBV6-2/TRBV6-3
clone_size: NA
cdr3_length: 13
cdr3_nt: TGTGCCAGCAGTAAGACTAGGTTCTACGAGCAGTACTTC
cdr3_aa: CASSKTRFYEQYF

d_call: TRBD1
j_call: TRBJ1-1
v_call: TRBV10-3
clone_size: NA
cdr3_length: 12
cdr3_nt: TGTGCCATCGGGCAGGGGGGCACTGAAGCTTTCTTT
cdr3_aa: CAIGQGGTEAFF

d_call: NA
j_call: TRBJ2-7
v_call: TRBV30
clone_size: NA
cdr3_length: 12
cdr3_nt: TGTTGCTTACGGCGGAGCTCCTACGAGCAGTACTTC
cdr3_aa: CCLRRSSYEQYF

d_call: NA
j_call: TRBJ1-5
v_call: TRBV6-1
clone_size: NA
cdr3_length: 18
cdr3_nt: TGTGCCAGCAGTGAAGTACTACCTTCTCTACCTAGCAATCAGCCCCAGCATTTT
cdr3_aa: CASSEVLPSLPSNQPQHF

d_call: NA
j_call: TRBJ1-1
v_call: TRBV19
clone_size: NA
cdr3_length: 13
cdr3_nt: TGTGCCAGTAGTGCGGCGGGGAACACTGAAGCTTTCTTT
cdr3_aa: CASSAAGNTEAFF

d_call: NA
j_call: TRBJ1-1
v_call: TRBV7-9
clone_size: NA
cdr3_length: 13
cdr3_nt: TGTGCCAGCAGCTTAGATAGTGTGAGTGAAGCTTTCTTT
cdr3_aa: CASSLDSVSEAFF

d_call: NA
j_call: TRBJ1-2
v_call: TRBV14
clone_size: NA
cdr3_length: 14
cdr3_nt: TGTGCCAGCAGCCAGGCAGTTATTAACTATGGCTACACCTTC
cdr3_aa: CASSQAVINYGYTF

d_call: TRBD1
j_call: TRBJ2-1
v_call: TRBV7-2
clone_size: NA
cdr3_length: 16
cdr3_nt: TGTGCCAGCAGCCCAAGATGGGACAGGGTTTACAATGAGCAGTTCTTC
cdr3_aa: CASSPRWDRVYNEQFF

d_call: TRBD2
j_call: TRBJ2-3
v_call: TRBV5-6
clone_size: NA
cdr3_length: 16
cdr3_nt: TGTGCCAGCAGCTTGTGGGGAGGGTTATTGACAGATACGCAGTATTTT
cdr3_aa: CASSLWGGLLTDTQYF

d_call: NA
j_call: TRBJ1-1
v_call: TRBV19
clone_size: NA
cdr3_length: 15
cdr3_nt: TGTGCCAGTAGTACCCTCTTGAGACAAGACACTGAAGCTTTCTTT
cdr3_aa: CASSTLLRQDTEAFF

d_call: TRBD2
j_call: TRBJ2-3
v_call: TRBV5-1
clone_size: NA
cdr3_length: 17
cdr3_nt: TGCGCCAGCAGCTTGGTTCCGCGGGGGTCTCGGACAGATACGCAGTATTTT
cdr3_aa: CASSLVPRGSRTDTQYF

d_call: TRBD1
j_call: TRBJ2-7
v_call: TRBV5-1
clone_size: NA
cdr3_length: 14
cdr3_nt: TGCGCCAGCAGCCCCGGACAGGCTAACTACGAGCAGTACTTC
cdr3_aa: CASSPGQANYEQYF

d_call: NA
j_call: TRBJ1-3
v_call: TRBV4-3
clone_size: NA
cdr3_length: 13
cdr3_nt: TGCGCCAGCAGCTCACAGGGTGGAAACACCATATATTTT
cdr3_aa: CASSSQGGNTIYF

d_call: NA
j_call: TRBJ2-3
v_call: TRBV9
clone_size: NA
cdr3_length: 14
cdr3_nt: TGTGCCAGCAGCTGGGGGCGGGGTACAGATACGCAGTATTTT
cdr3_aa: CASSWGRGTDTQYF

d_call: NA
j_call: TRBJ2-3
v_call: TRBV15
clone_size: NA
cdr3_length: 12
cdr3_nt: TGTGCCACCAGCAGAGATACAGATACGCAGTATTTT
cdr3_aa: CATSRDTDTQYF

d_call: NA
j_call: TRBJ1-4
v_call: TRBV18
clone_size: NA
cdr3_length: 15
cdr3_nt: TGTGCCAGCTCACGGGACCGCAGGAAGAATGAAAAACTGTTTTTT
cdr3_aa: CASSRDRRKNEKLFF

d_call: NA
j_call: TRBJ1-1
v_call: TRBV21-1
clone_size: few
cdr3_length: 15
cdr3_nt: TGTGCCAGCAGCAAGATTCCAGGGAGAAACACTGAAGCTTTCTTT
cdr3_aa: CASSKIPGRNTEAFF

d_call: NA
j_call: TRBJ2-2
v_call: TRBV10-3
clone_size: NA
cdr3_length: 11
cdr3_nt: TGTGCCACCGCAGGGGAAGAGGAGCTGTTTTTT
cdr3_aa: CATAGEEELFF

d_call: TRBD2
j_call: TRBJ2-7
v_call: TRBV7-9
clone_size: NA
cdr3_length: 14
cdr3_nt: TGTGCCAGCAGCTTCCGCGGGAGCAGCGACGAGCAGTACTTC
cdr3_aa: CASSFRGSSDEQYF

d_call: TRBD1
j_call: TRBJ1-6
v_call: TRBV7-2
clone_size: once
cdr3_length: 15
cdr3_nt: TGTGCCAGCAGCTTAGTCCAGGGGGGGAATTCACCCCTCCACTTT
cdr3_aa: CASSLVQGGNSPLHF

d_call: NA
j_call: TRBJ1-2
v_call: TRBV12-3/TRBV12-4
clone_size: NA
cdr3_length: 12
cdr3_nt: TGTGCCAGCTATATAGAACTCTATGGCTACACCTTC
cdr3_aa: CASYIELYGYTF

d_call: NA
j_call: TRBJ1-2
v_call: TRBV7-2
clone_size: NA
cdr3_length: 14
cdr3_nt: TGTGCCAGCAGCTTGGGGGAAACAGGGCGCGGCTACACCTTC
cdr3_aa: CASSLGETGRGYTF

d_call: NA
j_call: TRBJ1-1
v_call: TRBV7-3
clone_size: once
cdr3_length: 13
cdr3_nt: TGTGCCAGCAGCTTAACGGCGGTCACTGAAGCTTTCTTT
cdr3_aa: CASSLTAVTEAFF

d_call: NA
j_call: TRBJ1-1
v_call: TRBV5-4
clone_size: once
cdr3_length: 15
cdr3_nt: TGTGCCAGCGAGAATATAGGGGTAATGAACACTGAAGCTTTCTTT
cdr3_aa: CASENIGVMNTEAFF